The next 14 T cell receptor beta chains were all read from a single sample in a study of T cells in Graves' hyperthyroidism and ophthalmopathy. What was amplified from RNA transcripts were TCR beta CDR3 regions. Initially, a first-round RT-PCR of the TCR CDR3 employed the HTBI primer set. TCRdb fed the multiplex PCR reads into MiXCR, producing one record per CDR3 protein. The repertoire includes approximately 590,000 distinct CDR3 sequences, 46% of them detected once, and 8.2% sits in the top ten. Input material: peripheral blood or thyroid tissue (not recorded which). The receptors were gathered from a woman aged 18-30 years with Graves' hyperthyroidism.

This clonotype was counted between two and nine times. The chain has TRBV5-1 and TRBJ2-5; perhaps TRBD2 as D (6 bases). CDR1 is SGHRS, CDR2 YFSETQ, per germline. The ends were cut back, 4 bases at V and 5 bases at J, with 15 bases in the middle. The CDR3 contains 14 residues. The chain's CDR3 is CASSVGTVRETQYF. In DNA, the CDR3 is TGCGCCAGCAGCGTTGGGACTGTTCGGGAGACCCAGTACTTC.

This clonotype was detected only a few times. CDR3 in amino acids: CASSFRGDEQYF. CDR3 nucleotides: TGTGCCAGCAGCTTCAGGGGGGACGAGCAGTACTTC. The chain couples TRBV7-9 to TRBJ2-7; perhaps TRBD1 as D (7 bases). The CDR3 has 12 amino acids. In germline, CDR1 is SEHNR, CDR2 FQNEAQ (reference sequence). Trimming left V 3 bases short and J 5 bases short, with 8 bases between.

This clonotype was seen ten or more times. The chain's CDR3 is CASSPPDRDEQYF. CDR3 bases: TGTGCCAGCAGCCCACCGGACAGGGACGAGCAGTACTTC. This chain links TRBV7-9 with TRBJ2-7; 8 bases fit TRBD1. Germline V lookup: CDR1 SEHNR, CDR2 FQNEAQ (reference sequence). The CDR3 consists of 13 residues. After removal of 5 bases from V and 5 bases from J, the junction contained 5 bases not matched to a gene.

Concerning this clonotype: The junction differs from germline at one of its ends, possibly a read error. V gene TRBV29-1 combines with J gene TRBJ2-7, with TRBD2 as a possible D gene (5 bases). This CDR3 is built from 12 residues. Per the germline V gene, CDR1 is SQVTM and CDR2 is ANQGSEA. In nucleotides, the CDR3 is TGCAGCGTCGCTACTAGTACTTACGAGCAGTGCTTC. Its translation: CSVATSTYEQCF.

About this clonotype: Germline and junction disagree at one end, which may indicate a read error. J is TRBJ1-4 and V is TRBV10-3; the D is unclear. This CDR3 spans 13 amino acids. Germline lookup yields CDR1 ENHRY and CDR2 SYGVKD. CDR3 nucleotide sequence: TGTGCCATCAGTGGGACGGCAAATGGAAAACTGTTTTTT. Protein sequence: CAISGTANGKLFF.

This clonotype turned up a few times. The chain recombines TRBV12-3 or TRBV12-4 with TRBJ2-7; 13 bases agree with TRBD2. Unmatched junction bases numbered 11, after V lost 5 bases and J lost 7 bases. The CDR3 is 16 residues long. CDR3 loop: CASSPTLAGGPGEQYF. CDR3 bases: TGTGCCAGCAGTCCGACACTAGCGGGAGGGCCTGGGGAGCAGTACTTC.

This chain uses TRBV30 with TRBJ1-5, with TRBD1 as a possible D gene (5 bases). V lost 1 base and J 7 bases, leaving 14 bases between the germline ends. The CDR3 runs to 14 residues. Germline CDR1 GTSNPN, CDR2 SVGIG (reference sequence). CDR3 in amino acids: CAWSDRQGVQPQHF. The CDR3, as DNA: TGTGCCTGGAGTGATCGGCAGGGTGTACAGCCCCAGCATTTT.

Remarks on this clonotype: The DNA is omitted, as the CDR3 cannot be located on it reliably, and the CDR3 follows TCRdb's listing. J is TRBJ2-2 and V is TRBV10-3; whether TRBD1, the table's D call, matches the DNA was not checked. Germline values: CDR1 ENHRY, CDR2 SYGVKD. The CDR3 is 16 amino acids in total, end residues counted. The CDR3 loop reads CAFRDGSAQFFGELFF.

This clonotype was detected many times. CDR3 coding DNA: TGCAGCGTTGAACCGGGACAGGCGGATGGCTACACCTTC. Amino acid sequence: CSVEPGQADGYTF. This chain connects TRBV29-1 to TRBJ1-2, with TRBD1 matching 8 bases. Germline lookup yields CDR1 SQVTM and CDR2 ANQGSEA. The CDR3 is 13 residues long. With V trimmed by 2 bases and J by 6 bases, 5 bases remained unmatched.

The rearrangement joins TRBV2 to TRBJ2-2; no definite D call. The germline V gene has CDR1 SNHLY and CDR2 FYNNEI. The CDR3 runs 13 residues. The V end was cut by 2 bases, the J end by 2 bases, with 3 bases between. The CDR3 is CASSEYNTGELFF. DNA for the CDR3: TGTGCCAGCAGTGAATACAACACCGGGGAGCTGTTTTTT.

V usage is TRBV10-3 and J usage is TRBJ1-6, with no clear D. The CDR3 contains 14 residues. V was cut by 3 bases and J by 9 bases, with 12 bases left in between. Looked up from germline, CDR1 is ENHRY and CDR2 is SYGVKD. Here the CDR3 reads CAISDQAPASPLHF. The CDR3 DNA reads TGTGCCATCAGTGATCAGGCACCGGCTTCACCCCTCCACTTT.

Comment on this clonotype: No conserved phenylalanine or tryptophan is present at the end of the CDR3, so a read error is the likely explanation. V gene TRBV2 combines with J gene TRBJ2-5; possibly TRBD1 for D (7 bases). Trimming took 8 bases from V and 0 from J, leaving 13 bases between them. Looked up from germline, CDR1 is SNHLY and CDR2 is FYNNEI. The CDR3 sequence is 14 residues long. The CDR3 protein is CASQRRGHQETQYL. In nucleotides, the CDR3 is TGTGCCAGCCAAAGGAGGGGGCACCAAGAGACCCAGTACCTC.

The gene calls are TRBV24-1 and TRBJ1-5; the match to TRBD1 covers 7 bases. Trimming removed 5 bases from V and 6 bases from J; junction bases left unmatched: 6. Germline CDR1 and CDR2: KGHDR and SFDVKD. The CDR3 extends over 14 amino acids. CDR3 coding DNA: TGTGCCACCAGTGCGAGGACAGGTAGTCAGCCCCAGCATTTT. Translation gives CATSARTGSQPQHF.

This clonotype was recorded many times. This chain links TRBV20-1 with TRBJ2-5, with 7 positions matching TRBD2. Germline V gives CDR1 DFQATT, CDR2 SNEGSKA (reference sequence). The CDR3 spans 14 residues. V dropped 6 bases and J dropped 4; count of bases not matched to a gene: 11. The CDR3, as DNA: TGCAGTGCCGTGGAGGGAGGGCCACGAGAGACCCAGTACTTC. Amino acids: CSAVEGGPRETQYF.